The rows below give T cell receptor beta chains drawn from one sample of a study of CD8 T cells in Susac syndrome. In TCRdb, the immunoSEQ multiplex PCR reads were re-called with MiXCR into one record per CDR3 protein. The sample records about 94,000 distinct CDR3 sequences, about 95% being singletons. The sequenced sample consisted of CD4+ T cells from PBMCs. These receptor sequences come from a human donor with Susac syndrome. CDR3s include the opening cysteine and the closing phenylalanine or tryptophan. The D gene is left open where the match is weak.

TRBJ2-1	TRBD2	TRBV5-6	CASSTPWAGGPNEQFF	TGTGCCAGCAGCACCCCGTGGGCGGGGGGGCCGAATGAGCAGTTCTTC
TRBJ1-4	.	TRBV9	CASSVENKPNEKLFF	TGTGCCAGCAGCGTAGAAAATAAGCCTAATGAAAAACTGTTTTTT
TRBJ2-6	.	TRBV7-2	CASSLTPTASGANVLTF	TGTGCCAGCAGCCTTACCCCAACCGCCTCTGGGGCCAACGTCCTGACTTTC
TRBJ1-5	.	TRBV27	CASSLSGSGLLLRANQPQHF	TGTGCCAGCAGTTTATCTGGGTCCGGGCTCCTGCTCAGGGCGAATCAGCCCCAGCATTTT
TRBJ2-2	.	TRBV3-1	CASGNQGVAGELFF	TGTGCCAGCGGAAATCAGGGAGTCGCCGGGGAGCTGTTTTTT
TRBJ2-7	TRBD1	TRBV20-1	CSATPGQGAGGYEQYF	TGCAGTGCTACACCGGGACAGGGGGCTGGGGGCTACGAGCAGTACTTC
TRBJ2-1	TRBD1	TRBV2	CASSMTGPNEQFF	TGTGCCAGCAGTATGACAGGGCCCAATGAGCAGTTCTTC
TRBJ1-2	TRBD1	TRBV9	CASSVVSGQTLGGYTF	TGTGCCAGCAGCGTAGTCTCGGGACAGACTCTAGGGGGCTACACCTTC
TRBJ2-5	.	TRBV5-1	CASSLGQAQETQYF	TGCGCCAGCAGCTTGGGACAGGCACAAGAGACCCAGTACTTC
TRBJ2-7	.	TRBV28	CASSKQGLRDEQYF	TGTGCCAGCTCTAAACAGGGTCTTAGGGACGAGCAGTACTTC
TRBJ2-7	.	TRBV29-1	CSVGGGGRSYEQYF	TGCAGCGTTGGAGGGGGGGGCCGGTCCTACGAGCAGTACTTC
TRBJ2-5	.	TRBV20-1	CSARRTFQETQYF	TGCAGTGCTAGGCGCACATTCCAAGAGACCCAGTACTTC
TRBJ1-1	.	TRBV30	CAWRKVNTEAFF	TGTGCCTGGAGAAAGGTGAACACTGAAGCTTTCTTT
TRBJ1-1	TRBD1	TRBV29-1	CSVVGDSNTEAFF	TGCAGCGTTGTAGGGGACAGTAACACTGAAGCTTTCTTT